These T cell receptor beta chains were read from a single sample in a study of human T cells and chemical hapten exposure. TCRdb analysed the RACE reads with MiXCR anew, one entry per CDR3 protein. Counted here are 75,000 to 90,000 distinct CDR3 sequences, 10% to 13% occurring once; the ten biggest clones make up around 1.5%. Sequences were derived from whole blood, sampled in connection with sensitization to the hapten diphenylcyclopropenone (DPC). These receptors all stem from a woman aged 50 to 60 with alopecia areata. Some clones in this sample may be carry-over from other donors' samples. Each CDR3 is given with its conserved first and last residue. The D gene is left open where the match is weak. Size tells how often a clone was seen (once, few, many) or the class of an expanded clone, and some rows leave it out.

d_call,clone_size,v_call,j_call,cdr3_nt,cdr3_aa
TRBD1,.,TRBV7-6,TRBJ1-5,TGTGCCAGCAGCTTAGGTACAGGGGCCACCAATCAGCCCCAGCATTTT,CASSLGTGATNQPQHF
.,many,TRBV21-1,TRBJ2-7,TGTGCCAGCAGCAAAAGCGGGAGCGAGCAGTACTTC,CASSKSGSEQYF
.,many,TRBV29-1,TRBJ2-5,TGCAGCGGGCCGGGTAGGAGGGAGACCCAGTACTTC,CSGPGRRETQYF
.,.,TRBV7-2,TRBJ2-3,TGTGCCAGCAGCTTAGGGACGGGGGTTAGCACAGATACGCAGTATTTT,CASSLGTGVSTDTQYF
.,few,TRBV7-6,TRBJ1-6,TGTGCCAGCAGCTTAGCCGTCAATTCACCCCTCCACTTT,CASSLAVNSPLHF
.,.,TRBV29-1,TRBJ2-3,TGCAGCGTTGAAGGACCGGACATAGATACGCAGTATTTT,CSVEGPDIDTQYF
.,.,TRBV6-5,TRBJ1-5,TGTGCCAGCAGTTACGCCGGGGGCGCGGGTCAGCCCCAGCATTTT,CASSYAGGAGQPQHF
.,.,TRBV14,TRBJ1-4,TGTGCCAGCAGCCAAGGGGCGACAGGAAGGAATGAAAAACTGTTTTTT,CASSQGATGRNEKLFF
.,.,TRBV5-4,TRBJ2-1,TGTGTCAGCAGCTTGGGCGGGACAATTATCTACAATGAGCAGTTCTTC,CVSSLGGTIIYNEQFF
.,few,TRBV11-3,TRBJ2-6,TGTGCCAGCAGCTTATCCGACTCTGGGGCCAACGTCCTGACTTTC,CASSLSDSGANVLTF
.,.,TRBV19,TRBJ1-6,TGTGCCAGTAGGTCCAGTTCCTATAATTCACCCCTCCACTTT,CASRSSSYNSPLHF
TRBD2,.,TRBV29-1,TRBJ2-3,TGCAGCGTTGGAGTAACGGGAGGGCGCACAGATACGCAGTATTTT,CSVGVTGGRTDTQYF
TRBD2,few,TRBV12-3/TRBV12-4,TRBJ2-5,TGTGCCAGCAGTTTAGGAGCGGGACAAGAGACCCAGTACTTC,CASSLGAGQETQYF
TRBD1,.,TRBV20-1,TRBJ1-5,TGCAGTGCTAACAGGGGCGGCAATCAGCCCCAGCATTTT,CSANRGGNQPQHF
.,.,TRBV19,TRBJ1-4,TGTGCCAGTAGCTCTCCGGAGGTAGGGCCTAATGAAAAACTGTTTTTT,CASSSPEVGPNEKLFF
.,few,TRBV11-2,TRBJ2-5,TGTGCCAGCAGCTTAAACAACCAGCGGCAAGAGACCCAGTACTTC,CASSLNNQRQETQYF
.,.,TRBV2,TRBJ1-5,TGTGCCAGCAGTGTCCCGCCACAGCCCCAGCATTTT,CASSVPPQPQHF
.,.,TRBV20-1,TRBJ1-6,TGCAGTGCAGGTCGCTATAATTCACCCCTCCACTTT,CSAGRYNSPLHF
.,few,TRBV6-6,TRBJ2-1,TGTGCCAGCACCCCCTACTCGAGCTCCTACAATGAGCAGTTCTTC,CASTPYSSSYNEQFF
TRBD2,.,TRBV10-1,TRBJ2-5,TGCGCCAGTAGTCCAAGGGTAGCGGGAGGTGTAGAGACCCAGTACTTC,CASSPRVAGGVETQYF
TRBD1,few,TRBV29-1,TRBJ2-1,TGCAGCTTCCGACAGGGTATAAATGAGCAGTTCTTC,CSFRQGINEQFF
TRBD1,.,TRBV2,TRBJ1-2,TGTGCCAGCAGTGTACAGGGGACGATTTATGGCTACACCTTC,CASSVQGTIYGYTF
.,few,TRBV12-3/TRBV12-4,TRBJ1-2,TGTGCCAGCAGGTTCCCAAACGCCCGGGACTATGGCTACACCTTC,CASRFPNARDYGYTF
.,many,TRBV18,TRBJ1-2,TGTGCCAGCTCACCGGGAGCTAACTATGGCTACACCTTC,CASSPGANYGYTF
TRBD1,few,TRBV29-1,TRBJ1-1,TGCAGCGCTGGACAGGGGGCCCCAAACACTGAAGCTTTCTTT,CSAGQGAPNTEAFF
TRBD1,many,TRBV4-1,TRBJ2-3,TGCGCCAGCAGTTACGACAGGGGAAGGGTGGATACGCAGTATTTT,CASSYDRGRVDTQYF